These 14 T cell receptor beta chains share one sample of origin, sequenced in a study of blood T cell repertoires in COVID-19. Profiled with immunoSEQ multiplex PCR; TCRdb holds only in-frame clones, not every one. The table includes about 330,000 clones, approximately 86% detected once. The sequencing input was peripheral blood. The source of these receptors is a man younger than 40 with COVID-19, enrolled during active disease.

The rearrangement uses TRBV4-1 and TRBJ1-4; no definite D call. The CDR3 is made up of 12 amino acids. V lost 0 bases to trimming and J lost 8 bases, with 4 bases between them. Germline V gene data show CDR1 as MGHRA and CDR2 as YSYEKL. CDR3 DNA sequence: TGCGCCAGCAGCCAAGATCTAGAAAAACTGTTTTTT. As protein: CASSQDLEKLFF.

The V gene is TRBV5-1, the J gene TRBJ2-2, with 8 nucleotides matching TRBD2. Germline lookup yields CDR1 SGHRS and CDR2 YFSETQ. The CDR3 spans 15 residues. The V segment lost 2 bases and the J segment 6 bases; nucleotides outside the gene matches: 6. The CDR3 DNA reads TGCGCCAGCAGCTTAATGGGAGCGGGGGCCGGGGAGCTGTTTTTT. It encodes CASSLMGAGAGELFF.

The chain has TRBV7-4 and TRBJ2-7; TRBD1 agrees at 11 bases. The CDR3 sequence is 20 residues long. Germline V gene data show CDR1 as SGHVT and CDR2 as SQSDAQ. J gave up 3 bases and V 3 bases, and 19 bases lay outside the gene matches. DNA of the CDR3: TGTGCCAGCAGCTTGCTTATTCCGGGACAGGGGGGATTTACCCTCTACGAGCAGTACTTC. It yields the protein CASSLLIPGQGGFTLYEQYF.

The J gene is TRBJ2-3, the V gene TRBV18; possibly TRBD2 for D (6 bases). CDR1 KGHSH and CDR2 LQKENI come from the germline V gene. The CDR3 is made up of 16 amino acids. Trimming left V 1 base short and J 6 bases short, with 17 bases between. The CDR3 DNA reads TGTGCCAGCTCACCACTAGTAAGCGGGCATAGGGATACGCAGTATTTT. Protein sequence: CASSPLVSGHRDTQYF.

The V gene is TRBV7-2, the J gene TRBJ2-1; perhaps TRBD2 as D (7 bases). Deletions cut 3 bases from V and 8 bases from J, with 14 bases between. The CDR3 is 14 amino acids. CDR1 is SGHTA, CDR2 FQGNSA, per germline. The CDR3 region has the DNA TGTGCCAGCAGCTTCGAGGGGGGGCCGTATGAGCAGTTCTTC. Protein: CASSFEGGPYEQFF.

V is TRBV19 and J is TRBJ1-5; no clear D gene. V was cut by 1 base and J by 2 bases, with 12 bases left in between. Germline CDR1 is LNHDA and CDR2 is SQIVND (reference sequence). This CDR3 region has 16 residues. The CDR3 loop is CASSIGASPGNQPQHF. The CDR3 region has the DNA TGTGCCAGTAGTATAGGAGCCTCCCCGGGCAATCAGCCCCAGCATTTT.

Notes on this clone: Other DNA sequences in the same sample also yield this CDR3. The CDR3 coding sequence is TGTGCCAGCTCACCTCGGACAGCAACTAATGAAAAACTGTTTTTT. Its protein is CASSPRTATNEKLFF. The chain joins TRBV18 to TRBJ1-4; tentatively, D is TRBD1 (6 bases). The germline gives CDR1 KGHSH, CDR2 LQKENI. The V end lost 3 bases, the J end lost 0 bases, and 8 bases lay between the germline ends. There are 15 residues in the CDR3.

V gene TRBV7-3 combines with J gene TRBJ1-1; D not resolved. Germline CDR1 reads SGHTA; CDR2 reads FQGTGA. The CDR3 extends over 13 amino acids. V lost 4 bases to trimming and J lost 4 bases, with 10 bases between them. CDR3 loop: CASSSLEGTEAFF. In DNA form, the CDR3 reads TGTGCCAGCAGCTCCCTCGAGGGCACTGAAGCTTTCTTT.

V usage is TRBV7-2 and J usage is TRBJ1-2, with D unclear. CDR1 SGHTA and CDR2 FQGNSA come from the germline V gene. Trimming removed 0 bases at V and 8 bases at J, with 13 bases between. The CDR3 spans 14 residues. CDR3: CASSLATARMGYTF. The CDR3 DNA sequence: TGTGCCAGCAGCTTAGCCACAGCTCGGATGGGCTACACCTTC.

This chain joins TRBV6-5 and TRBJ2-3; 7 bases agree with TRBD2. With 7 bases clipped from V and 4 bases from J, the junction kept 8 bases outside the gene matches. The V gene's germline CDR1 is MNHEY and CDR2 SVGAGI. The CDR3 loop spans 14 amino acids. CDR3 in DNA: TGTGCCAGCACTCCACCGGGAGGCGCAGATACGCAGTATTTT. It codes for CASTPPGGADTQYF.

The chain has TRBV18 and TRBJ2-5; TRBD1 agrees at 7 bases. The CDR3 length is 13 residues. The trim removed 7 bases at V and 2 bases at J, leaving 4 bases unmatched. Per the germline V gene, CDR1 is KGHSH and CDR2 is LQKENI. This CDR3 reads CASYSDRQETQYF. The DNA of the CDR3 is TGTGCCAGCTATTCGGACAGGCAAGAGACCCAGTACTTC.

The rearrangement uses TRBV18 and TRBJ2-4; 7 bases are a match to TRBD1. Germline CDR1 reads KGHSH; CDR2 reads LQKENI. The CDR3 sequence is 15 residues long. With 2 bases clipped from V and 5 bases from J, the junction kept 6 bases outside the gene matches. CDR3 loop: CASSPSGTAENIQYF. The CDR3 coding sequence is TGTGCCAGCTCACCAAGTGGGACAGCAGAAAACATTCAGTACTTC.

The V gene is TRBV2, the J gene TRBJ2-7; no definite D call. This CDR3 region has 13 residues. The germline V gene encodes CDR1 SNHLY and CDR2 FYNNEI. Trimming pared 4 bases from V and 2 bases from J, leaving 9 bases between. The CDR3 sequence is CASSGQATYEQYF. The CDR3 DNA follows: TGTGCCAGCAGTGGACAAGCAACCTACGAGCAGTACTTC.

V gene TRBV29-1 combines with J gene TRBJ1-2; 7 positions match TRBD1. Germline V gene lookup returns CDR1 SQVTM and CDR2 ANQGSEA. The CDR3 sequence is 13 residues long. V shed 4 bases, J shed 1 base, and the junction held 3 bases outside the gene matches. CDR3 residues: CSVGDSDNYGYTF. CDR3 nucleotide sequence: TGCAGCGTTGGGGACAGTGATAACTATGGCTACACCTTC.